This T cell receptor (beta chain) was sequenced in a study of blood T cells in healthy people across ages (dated by TCRdb to the mid-2010s). Background on the whole study: In model experiments, template switching captured roughly one uniquely barcoded TCR beta cDNA molecule for every two T cells. Donors of different ages were randomly distributed across sequencing lanes to avoid experimental bias. Four age groups were formed from the donors: young (average around 15 years), middle-aged (around 37), aged (approximately 60) and long-lived (approximately 80). To track age-related changes in TCR beta repertoire diversity, the study relied on deep sequencing normalized with unique cDNA molecular identifiers. Two additional independent replicas of 1 million unique cDNA reads from the same blood draw were analyzed for two donors (one aged 18 to 30 and one aged 80 or older).

The roughly 39 donors, aged 6 to 90 years, were systemically healthy Caucasian individuals from Russia. Each donor gave 8 to 10 milliliters of peripheral blood, collected into EDTA-treated Vacutainer tubes. Ficoll-Paque density-gradient centrifugation was used to isolate PBMCs, with at least 6 million per sample. Total RNA was extracted from PBMCs with Trizol reagent, with at least 6 micrograms obtained per sample. Naive CD45RAhigh/CD27high T cell percentages were measured by flow cytometry on a PBMC aliquot from every donor. The library came from 5' RACE. The run used an Illumina HiSeq 2500. A second PCR of roughly 7 to 11 cycles was performed with a sample-barcoded 5' primer and a J-beta primer mix. A unique molecular identifier was introduced onto each TCR beta cDNA molecule by a template-switch 5' adaptor carrying 12 random nucleotides. Each sample yielded at least 2.5 million CDR3-containing paired-end reads. All of the RNA was converted into first-strand cDNA using the Mint cDNA synthesis kit, with a TRBC-specific oligonucleotide serving as the primer. Following uracil-DNA glycosylase treatment, all cDNA underwent a first 18-cycle PCR with the universal primers M1SS and BC2_uni_R. From the authors' description of their analysis: For normalization, 1 million high-quality reads, each with a distinct molecular identifier, were randomly selected from each sample. Instead of being binned into consensus sequences, reads that shared molecular identifiers were thrown out. MiTCR, run with a Q25 quality threshold and the strictest error-elimination algorithm, handled CDR3 identification, clonotype clustering and error correction. A nonparametric unseen species model with Euler transformation was used to estimate a lower bound on total TCR beta diversity. Using fastp trimming at Q25 and MiXCR clonotype assembly, TCRdb reanalyzed the public sequencing data and kept in-frame beta chains. For every CDR3 protein sequence, its rows merge into one entry that carries the most common genes and DNA. TCRdb's processing, not the study's, gives the V and J calls here. A total of over 700,000 distinct CDR3 sequences appear in this sample, about 55% of them only once. The leading ten clones occupy about 42% of the sample.

Broader findings and caveats from the paper: The long-lived group showed more naive CD4+ T cells, fewer expanded clones and increased TCR diversity than the aged group, suggesting age selection. As age increased, observed TCR beta diversity per million T cells dropped in a roughly linear way, and a significant reduction was already evident by age 40. The CMV infection status of donors was not known, potentially confounding age-related changes in expanded clonotypes. Bulk unsorted PBMC profiling prevented conclusive comparison of naive and antigen-experienced compartments. A strong correlation was found between observed TCR beta diversity and the percentage of naive T cells measured by flow cytometry. Estimates of total diversity based on one million sequenced T cells were considered lower bounds and underestimates.

This clonotype was picked up a small number of times. The target of this receptor is not known. Base-call qualities are not available, and no considerably larger clone is one nucleotide away. This sequence originates from an elderly man in good health. Material: blood.

At the DNA level, the sequence is TGTGCCAGCAGCCTACTGGGACAGAGAGCCTACAATGAGCAGTTCTTC. This encodes CASSLLGQRAYNEQFF. Recombination connected TRBV5-5 to TRBJ2-1; 7 central bases correspond to TRBD1. The germline V gene (reference sequence) specifies SGHKS as CDR1 and YYEKEE as CDR2. Clipping removes 4 bases from V and 2 bases from J, with 9 as the unmatched junction base count. Reading from cysteine to phenylalanine, the CDR3 counts 16 amino acids. CDR3 DNA only is kept here, 48 bases in frame from base 1.